This record covers a single TCR beta chain. The target antigen is unknown. CD4+ T cells were isolated after 10 days of culture. By PCR, the person was confirmed to have had SARS-CoV-2 infection between March and December 2020. BNT162b2 vaccine or mRNA-1273 vaccine was given to participants in two doses. This sample is drawn from a study of vaccination effects on CD4 cells after COVID-19. Across the study: A few million PBMC per well received approximately 9.4 IU/ml IL-2 and approximately 10 ug/ml peptides in culture. Overall study results and limits: No early post-infection timepoints were available in the study, which also included few convalescent patients.

Germline assignment: CDR1 LGHNA and CDR2 YNFKEQ. The CDR3 contains 17 residues. V was clipped by 0 bases and J by 9 bases, with 21 bases between them. Only in-frame clones appear in the TCRdb table, and some are missing; sequencing was by immunoSEQ multiplex PCR. The sample consists of tens of thousands of clones, approximately 81% of them appearing once. This TCR came from a human donor who had a prior SARS-CoV-2 infection. The rearrangement links TRBV4-2 to TRBJ2-1; no firm D call. The sample consisted of CD4+ T cells from PBMCs cultured without peptide, taken after COVID-19 vaccination. The CDR3 region has the DNA TGTGCCAGCAGCCAAGATTCGCCGAGGACCCTCATCGGTGAGCAGTTCTTC. Its protein is CASSQDSPRTLIGEQFF.